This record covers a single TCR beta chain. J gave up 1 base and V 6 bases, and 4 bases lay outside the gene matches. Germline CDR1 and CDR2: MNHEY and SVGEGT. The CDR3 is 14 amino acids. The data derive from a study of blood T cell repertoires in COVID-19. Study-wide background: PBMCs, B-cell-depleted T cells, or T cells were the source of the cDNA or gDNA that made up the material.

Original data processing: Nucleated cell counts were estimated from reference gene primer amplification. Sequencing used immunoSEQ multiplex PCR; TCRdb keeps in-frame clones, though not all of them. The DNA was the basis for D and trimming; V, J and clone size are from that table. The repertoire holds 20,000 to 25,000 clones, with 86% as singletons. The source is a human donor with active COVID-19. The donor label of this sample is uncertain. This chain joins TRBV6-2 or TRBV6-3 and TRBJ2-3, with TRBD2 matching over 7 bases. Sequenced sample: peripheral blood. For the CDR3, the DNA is TGTGCCAGCAGCGCTAGCGGTGGCACAGATACGCAGTATTTT. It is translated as CASSASGGTDTQYF.